The 13 T cell receptor beta chains presented below share a single source sample, sequenced in a study of cytomegalovirus exposure and HLA in healthy donors. The PCR contained 60 Vbeta and 13 Jbeta primers. Sequenced by immunoSEQ multiplex PCR; TCRdb stores in-frame clones only, minus some. This table holds about 130,000 clones, roughly 75% found once. Source material: PBMCs. These receptors came from a female donor in good health and CMV-seronegative.

This rearrangement joins TRBV5-1 to TRBJ1-2, with TRBD1 matching 10 bases. This CDR3 region has 15 residues. Germline loops: CDR1 SGHRS, CDR2 YFSETQ. After removal of 4 bases from V and 6 bases from J, the junction contained 9 bases not matched to a gene. The CDR3 loop reads CASSPPGTGVDGYTF. Written as DNA, the CDR3 is TGCGCCAGCAGCCCTCCCGGGACAGGGGTGGATGGCTACACCTTC.

The chain recombines TRBV19 with TRBJ1-6, with unresolved D. The germline V gene has CDR1 LNHDA and CDR2 SQIVND (reference sequence). Trimming took 3 bases from V and 10 from J, leaving 13 bases between them. CDR3 size: 14 residues. The CDR3 DNA is TGTGCCAGTAGTATTCCCGGTTCAAGCTCACCCCTCCACTTT. Protein: CASSIPGSSSPLHF.

This clone was counted between two and nine times. This chain joins TRBV7-3 and TRBJ1-2; TRBD1 matches at 8 bases. Germline values: CDR1 SGHTA, CDR2 FQGTGA. This CDR3 spans 17 amino acids. Trimming removed 0 bases from V and 4 bases from J; junction bases left unmatched: 10. The CDR3 is CASSLTPGGAGGYGYTF. The CDR3 nucleotides read TGTGCCAGCAGCTTAACTCCAGGGGGCGCCGGTGGCTATGGCTACACCTTC.

This chain uses TRBV7-2 with TRBJ2-5, with 7 bases identical to TRBD2. The CDR3 covers 17 residues. The germline V gene has CDR1 SGHTA and CDR2 FQGNSA. Trimming took 7 bases from V and 1 from J; bases not matched to a gene: 15. CDR3 region: CASTPTRVRLAQETQYF. The CDR3 bases are TGTGCCAGCACCCCCACCCGGGTCCGACTAGCCCAAGAGACCCAGTACTTC. The full variable domain, rest sourced from reference TRBV7-2 and TRBJ2-5, is GAGVSQSPSNKVTEKGKDVELRCDPISGHTALYWYRQSLGQGLEFLIYFQGNSAPDKSGLPSDRFSAERTGGSVSTLTIQRTQQEDSAVYLCASTPTRVRLAQETQYFGPGTRLLVL.

This chain joins TRBV5-5 and TRBJ2-7; D is ambiguous. V was cut by 0 bases and J by 5 bases, with 12 bases left in between. CDR3 length: 14 residues. Germline V gene sequence: CDR1 SGHKS, CDR2 YYEKEE (reference sequence). The CDR3 DNA follows: TGTGCCAGCAGCTTGGGTCTTATCCGGGACGAGCAGTACTTC. Its translation is CASSLGLIRDEQYF.

This chain links TRBV7-2 with TRBJ1-1; no clear D gene. V was shortened by 5 bases and J by 7 bases, with 17 bases between the two germline ends. Germline V gives CDR1 SGHTA, CDR2 FQGNSA. The CDR3 is 14 residues long. CDR3 coding DNA: TGTGCCAGCAGCCGCAATTTCGCGGTGGGTGAAGCTTTCTTT. Translating it yields CASSRNFAVGEAFF.

The V call is TRBV11-2, the J call TRBJ2-7, with D maybe TRBD1 (5 bases). The ends were cut back, 1 base at V and 2 bases at J, with 24 bases in the middle. The CDR3 is 19 residues long. Germline V gives CDR1 SGHAT, CDR2 FQNNGV. CDR3 in DNA: TGTGCCAGCAGCTTAGGTCTTCTCCTGGTGGCAGGGAAACCCTACGAGCAGTACTTC. Encoded protein: CASSLGLLLVAGKPYEQYF.

The chain has TRBV7-9 and TRBJ2-1; TRBD2 agrees at 7 bases. V was clipped by 1 base and J by 4 bases; unmatched bases: 7. The CDR3 spans 16 residues. Germline V gene data show CDR1 as SEHNR and CDR2 as FQNEAQ (reference sequence). CDR3: CASSLEGPGGYNEQFF. The CDR3 bases are TGTGCCAGCAGCTTAGAGGGTCCGGGGGGTTACAATGAGCAGTTCTTC.

The chain carries TRBV28 and TRBJ2-1, with D unresolved. The CDR3 runs 15 residues. Deletions cut 2 bases from V and 0 bases from J, with 8 bases between. Germline lookup yields CDR1 MDHEN and CDR2 SYDVKM. The CDR3 DNA reads as TGTGCCAGCAGTTTAAGTCTCAGCTCCTACAATGAGCAGTTCTTC. Residues: CASSLSLSSYNEQFF.

The V call is TRBV12-5, the J call TRBJ1-4, with no clear D. Between the trimmed V and J ends, which lost 3 bases and 3 bases, there was a span of 17 bases. This CDR3 has 17 amino acids. From germline, CDR1 is LGHNT and CDR2 FRNRAP. DNA for the CDR3: TGTGCTAGTGGTTTTGGCCGGGAGGATGAGTCTAATGAAAAACTGTTTTTT. This gives the protein CASGFGREDESNEKLFF.

The chain is built from TRBV7-2 and TRBJ1-1, with D maybe TRBD1 (5 bases). The CDR3 runs to 15 residues. Germline CDR1 SGHTA, CDR2 FQGNSA. V was pared by 3 bases and J by 1 base, with 12 bases between. The CDR3 coding sequence is TGTGCCAGCAGCTTCGGGGGAACAGGGAACACTGAAGCTTTCTTT. Amino acids: CASSFGGTGNTEAFF.

The chain couples TRBV6-1 to TRBJ2-5; the match to TRBD2 covers 7 bases. The CDR3 runs 13 residues. Germline CDR1 MNHNS, CDR2 SASEGT. The V and J ends lost 6 bases and 5 bases, in that order; junction bases with no gene match: 6. CDR3 residues: CASRTGGVETQYF. DNA for the CDR3: TGTGCCAGCAGAACTGGGGGGGTGGAGACCCAGTACTTC.

J is TRBJ1-1 and V is TRBV7-3; D uncertain. This CDR3 is 15 amino acids long. Germline CDR1 SGHTA, CDR2 FQGTGA. Trimming took 1 base from V and 3 from J, leaving 12 bases between them. The CDR3: CASSLNPVEDTEAFF. For the CDR3, the DNA is TGTGCCAGCAGCTTAAACCCGGTGGAGGACACTGAAGCTTTCTTT.